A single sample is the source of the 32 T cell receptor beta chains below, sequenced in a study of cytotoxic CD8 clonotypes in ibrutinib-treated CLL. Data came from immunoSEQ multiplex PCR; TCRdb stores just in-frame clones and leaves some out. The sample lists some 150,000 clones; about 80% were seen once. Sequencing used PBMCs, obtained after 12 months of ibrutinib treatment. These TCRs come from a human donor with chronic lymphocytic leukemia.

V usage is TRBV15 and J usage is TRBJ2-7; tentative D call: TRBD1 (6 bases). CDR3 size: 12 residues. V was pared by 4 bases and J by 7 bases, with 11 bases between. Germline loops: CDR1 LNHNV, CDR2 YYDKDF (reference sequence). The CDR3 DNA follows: TGTGCCACCAGCAAACAGGGAGTGGAGCAGTACTTC. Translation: CATSKQGVEQYF.

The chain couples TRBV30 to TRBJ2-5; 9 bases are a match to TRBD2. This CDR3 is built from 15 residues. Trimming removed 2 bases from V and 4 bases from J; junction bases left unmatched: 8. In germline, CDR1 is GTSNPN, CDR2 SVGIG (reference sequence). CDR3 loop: CAWSPGTSLRETQYF. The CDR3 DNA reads TGTGCCTGGAGTCCCGGGACTAGCTTGAGAGAGACCCAGTACTTC.

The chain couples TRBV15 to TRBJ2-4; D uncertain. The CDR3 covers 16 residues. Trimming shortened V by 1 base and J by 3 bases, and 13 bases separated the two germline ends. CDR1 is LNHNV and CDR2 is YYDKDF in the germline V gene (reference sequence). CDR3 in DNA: TGTGCCACCAGCAGAGGCACCCCCCGAGGCAAAAACATTCAGTACTTC. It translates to CATSRGTPRGKNIQYF.

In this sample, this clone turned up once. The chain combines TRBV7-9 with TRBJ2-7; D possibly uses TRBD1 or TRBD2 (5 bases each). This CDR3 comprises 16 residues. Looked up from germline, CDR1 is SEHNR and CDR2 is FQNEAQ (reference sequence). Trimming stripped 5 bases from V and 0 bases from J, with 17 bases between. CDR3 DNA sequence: TGTGCCAGCAGCCCCCTGGGAGCGACAGCCTCCTACGAGCAGTACTTC. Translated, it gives CASSPLGATASYEQYF.

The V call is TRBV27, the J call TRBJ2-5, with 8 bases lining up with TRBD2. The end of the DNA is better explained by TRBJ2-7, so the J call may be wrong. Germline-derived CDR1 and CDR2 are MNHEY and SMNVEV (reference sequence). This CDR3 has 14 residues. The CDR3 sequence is CASSLPGGTYEQYF. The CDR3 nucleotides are TGTGCCAGCAGTTTACCGGGGGGGACCTACGAGCAGTACTTC.

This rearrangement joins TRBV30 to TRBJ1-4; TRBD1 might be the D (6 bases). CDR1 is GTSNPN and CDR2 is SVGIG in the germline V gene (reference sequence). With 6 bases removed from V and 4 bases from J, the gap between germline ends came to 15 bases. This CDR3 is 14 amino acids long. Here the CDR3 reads CACTRGWSNEKLFF. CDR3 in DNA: TGTGCCTGTACAAGGGGGTGGAGTAATGAAAAACTGTTTTTT.

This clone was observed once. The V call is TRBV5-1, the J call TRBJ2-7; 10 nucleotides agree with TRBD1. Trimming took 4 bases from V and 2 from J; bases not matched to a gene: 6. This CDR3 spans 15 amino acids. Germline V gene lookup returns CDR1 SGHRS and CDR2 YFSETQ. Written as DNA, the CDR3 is TGCGCCAGCAGCGCAACCGGGACAGGGGCCTACGAGCAGTACTTC. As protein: CASSATGTGAYEQYF.

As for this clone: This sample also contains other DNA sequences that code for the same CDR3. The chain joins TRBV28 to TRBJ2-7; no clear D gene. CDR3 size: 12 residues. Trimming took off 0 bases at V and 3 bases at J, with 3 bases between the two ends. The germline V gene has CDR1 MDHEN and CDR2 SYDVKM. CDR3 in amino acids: CASSLWGYEQYF. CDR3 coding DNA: TGTGCCAGCAGTTTATGGGGCTACGAGCAGTACTTC.

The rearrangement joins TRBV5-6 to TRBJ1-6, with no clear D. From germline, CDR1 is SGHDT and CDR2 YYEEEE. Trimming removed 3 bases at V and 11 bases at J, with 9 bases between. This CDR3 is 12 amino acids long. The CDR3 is CASSSTVAPLHF. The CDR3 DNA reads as TGTGCCAGCAGCTCGACCGTGGCACCCCTCCACTTT.

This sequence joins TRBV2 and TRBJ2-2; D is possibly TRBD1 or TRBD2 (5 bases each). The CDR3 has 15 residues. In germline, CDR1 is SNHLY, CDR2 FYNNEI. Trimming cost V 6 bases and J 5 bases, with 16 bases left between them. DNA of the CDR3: TGTGCCAGCAGCACCGGGGCGGCAGGGACCGGGGAGCTGTTTTTT. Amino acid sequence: CASSTGAAGTGELFF.

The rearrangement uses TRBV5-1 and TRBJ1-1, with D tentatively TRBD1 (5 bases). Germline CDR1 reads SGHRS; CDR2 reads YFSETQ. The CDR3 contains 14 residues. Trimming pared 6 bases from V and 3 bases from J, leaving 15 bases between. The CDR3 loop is CASIPTEHDTEAFF. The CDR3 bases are TGCGCCAGCATCCCGACAGAGCACGACACTGAAGCTTTCTTT.

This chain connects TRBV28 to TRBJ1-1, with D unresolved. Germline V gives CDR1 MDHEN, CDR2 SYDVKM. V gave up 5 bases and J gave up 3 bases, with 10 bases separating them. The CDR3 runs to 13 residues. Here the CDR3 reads CASSQEEYTEAFF. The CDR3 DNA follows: TGTGCCAGCAGTCAGGAGGAGTACACTGAAGCTTTCTTT.

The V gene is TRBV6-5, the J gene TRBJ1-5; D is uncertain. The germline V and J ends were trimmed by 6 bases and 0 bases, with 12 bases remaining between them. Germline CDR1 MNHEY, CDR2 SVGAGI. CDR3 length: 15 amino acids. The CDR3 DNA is TGTGCCAGCAGAGTCCGAAAGCTTAGCAATCAGCCCCAGCATTTT. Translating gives CASRVRKLSNQPQHF.

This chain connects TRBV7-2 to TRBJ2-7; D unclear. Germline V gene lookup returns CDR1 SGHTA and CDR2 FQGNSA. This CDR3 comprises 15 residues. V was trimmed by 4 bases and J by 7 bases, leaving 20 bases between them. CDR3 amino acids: CASSSPGRSSREQYF. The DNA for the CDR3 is TGTGCCAGCAGCTCCCCGGGCAGATCCTCTAGGGAGCAGTACTTC. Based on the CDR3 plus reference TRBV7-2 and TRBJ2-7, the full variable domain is GAGVSQSPSNKVTEKGKDVELRCDPISGHTALYWYRQSLGQGLEFLIYFQGNSAPDKSGLPSDRFSAERTGGSVSTLTIQRTQQEDSAVYLCASSSPGRSSREQYFGPGTRLTVT.

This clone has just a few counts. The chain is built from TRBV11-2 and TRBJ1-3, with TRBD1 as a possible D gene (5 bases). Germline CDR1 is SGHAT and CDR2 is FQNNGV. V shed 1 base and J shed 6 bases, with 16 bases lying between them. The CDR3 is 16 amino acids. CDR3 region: CASSLGLGLWQNTIYF. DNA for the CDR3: TGTGCCAGCAGCTTAGGGTTGGGGCTCTGGCAAAACACCATATATTTT. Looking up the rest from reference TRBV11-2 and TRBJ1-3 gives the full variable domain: EAGVAQSPRYKIIEKRQSVAFWCNPISGHATLYWYQQILGQGPKLLIQFQNNGVVDDSQLPKDRFSAERLKGVDSTLKIQPAKLEDSAVYLCASSLGLGLWQNTIYFGEGSWLTVV.

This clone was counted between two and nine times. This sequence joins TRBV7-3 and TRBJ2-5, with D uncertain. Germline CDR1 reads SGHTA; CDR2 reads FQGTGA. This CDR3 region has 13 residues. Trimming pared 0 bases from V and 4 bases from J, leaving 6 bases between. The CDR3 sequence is CASSLTFGETQYF. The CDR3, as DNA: TGTGCCAGCAGCTTAACGTTCGGAGAGACCCAGTACTTC.

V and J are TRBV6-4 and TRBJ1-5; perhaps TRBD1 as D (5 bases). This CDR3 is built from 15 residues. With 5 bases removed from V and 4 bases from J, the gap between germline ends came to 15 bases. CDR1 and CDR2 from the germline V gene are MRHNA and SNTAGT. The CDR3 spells CASSYTRDWNQPQHF. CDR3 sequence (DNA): TGTGCCAGCAGTTACACAAGGGACTGGAATCAGCCCCAGCATTTT.

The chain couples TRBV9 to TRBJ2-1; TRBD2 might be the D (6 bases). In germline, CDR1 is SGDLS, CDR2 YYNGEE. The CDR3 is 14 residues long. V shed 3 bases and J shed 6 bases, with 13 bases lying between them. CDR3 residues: CASSGGLLINEQFF. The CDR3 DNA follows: TGTGCCAGCAGCGGCGGACTACTTATCAATGAGCAGTTCTTC. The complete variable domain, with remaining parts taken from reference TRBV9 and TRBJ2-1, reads DSGVTQTPKHLITATGQRVTLRCSPRSGDLSVYWYQQSLDQGLQFLIQYYNGEERAKGNILERFSAQQFPDLHSELNLSSLELGDSALYFCASSGGLLINEQFFGPGTRLTVL.

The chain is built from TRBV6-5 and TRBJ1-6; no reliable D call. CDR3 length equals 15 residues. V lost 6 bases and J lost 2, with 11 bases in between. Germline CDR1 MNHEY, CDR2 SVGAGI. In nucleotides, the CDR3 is TGTGCCAGCAGGAACGGTGACACCTATAATTCACCCCTCCACTTT. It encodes CASRNGDTYNSPLHF.

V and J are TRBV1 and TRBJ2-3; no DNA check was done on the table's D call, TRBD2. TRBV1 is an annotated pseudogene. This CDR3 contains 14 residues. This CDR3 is CTSSPLGLPDTQYF. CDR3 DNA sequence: TGCACCAGCAGCCCCTTGGGACTCCCAGATACGCAGTATTTT.

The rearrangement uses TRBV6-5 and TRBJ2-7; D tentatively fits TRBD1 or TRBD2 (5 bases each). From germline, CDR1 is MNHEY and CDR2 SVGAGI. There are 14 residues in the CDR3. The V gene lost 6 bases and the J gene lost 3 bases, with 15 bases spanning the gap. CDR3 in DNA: TGTGCCAGCAGGGGGGTGGGGAGAGGCTACGAGCAGTACTTC. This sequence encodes CASRGVGRGYEQYF.

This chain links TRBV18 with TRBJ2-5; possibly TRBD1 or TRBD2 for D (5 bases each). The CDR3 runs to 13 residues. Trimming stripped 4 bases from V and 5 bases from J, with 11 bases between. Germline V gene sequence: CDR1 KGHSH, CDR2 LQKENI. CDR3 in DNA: TGTGCCAGCTCACAGGGACCGGGGGAGACCCAGTACTTC. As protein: CASSQGPGETQYF.

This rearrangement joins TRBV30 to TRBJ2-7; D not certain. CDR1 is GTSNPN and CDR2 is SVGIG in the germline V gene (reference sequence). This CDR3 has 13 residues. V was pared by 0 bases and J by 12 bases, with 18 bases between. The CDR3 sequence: CAWSVSSGLSRYF. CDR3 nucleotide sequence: TGTGCCTGGAGTGTATCGAGTGGCTTATCTAGGTACTTC.

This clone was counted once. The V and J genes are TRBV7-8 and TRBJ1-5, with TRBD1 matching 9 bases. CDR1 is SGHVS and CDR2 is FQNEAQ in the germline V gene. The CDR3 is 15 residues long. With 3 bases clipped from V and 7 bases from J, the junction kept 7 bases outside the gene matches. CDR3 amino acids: CASSLRTGEEQPQHF. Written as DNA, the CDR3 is TGTGCCAGCAGCTTGCGGACAGGGGAGGAACAGCCCCAGCATTTT.

CDR3: CASSFQGVSYNSPLHF. The CDR3, as DNA: TGTGCCAGCAGTTTCCAGGGGGTCTCCTATAATTCACCCCTCCACTTT. This sequence joins TRBV28 and TRBJ1-6, with TRBD1 matching 7 bases. The CDR3 totals 16 residues. Germline V gene sequence: CDR1 MDHEN, CDR2 SYDVKM. The ends lost 3 bases at V and 0 bases at J; junction bases unmatched: 2.

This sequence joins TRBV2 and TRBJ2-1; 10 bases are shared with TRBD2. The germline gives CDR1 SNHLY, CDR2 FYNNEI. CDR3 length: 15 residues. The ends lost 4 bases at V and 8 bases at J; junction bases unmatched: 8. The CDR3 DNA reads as TGTGCCAGCAGTGCCCGTACTAGCGGGGCGGATGAGCAGTTCTTC. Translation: CASSARTSGADEQFF.

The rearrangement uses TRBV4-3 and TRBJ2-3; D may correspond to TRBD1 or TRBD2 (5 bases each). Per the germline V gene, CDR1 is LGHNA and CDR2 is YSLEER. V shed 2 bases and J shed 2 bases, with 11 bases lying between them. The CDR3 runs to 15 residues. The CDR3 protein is CASSQYSGTTDTQYF. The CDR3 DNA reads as TGCGCCAGCAGCCAATATTCCGGGACCACAGATACGCAGTATTTT.

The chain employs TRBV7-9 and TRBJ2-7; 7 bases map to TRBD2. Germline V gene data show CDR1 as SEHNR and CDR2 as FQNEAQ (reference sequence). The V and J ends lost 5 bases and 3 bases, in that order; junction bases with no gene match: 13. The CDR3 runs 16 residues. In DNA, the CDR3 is TGTGCCAGCAGCCCAAGACTAAGCGGGATTTTCTACGAGCAGTACTTC. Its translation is CASSPRLSGIFYEQYF.

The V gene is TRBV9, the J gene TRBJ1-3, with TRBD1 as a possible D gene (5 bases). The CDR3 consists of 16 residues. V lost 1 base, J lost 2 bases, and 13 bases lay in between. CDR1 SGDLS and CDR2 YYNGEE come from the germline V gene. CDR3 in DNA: TGTGCCAGCAGCGTATTGTCGGACATACCTGGAAACACCATATATTTT. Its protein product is CASSVLSDIPGNTIYF.

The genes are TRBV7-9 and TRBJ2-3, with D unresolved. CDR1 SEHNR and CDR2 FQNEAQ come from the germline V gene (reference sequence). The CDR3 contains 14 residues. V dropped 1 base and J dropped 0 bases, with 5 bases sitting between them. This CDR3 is CASSLVGSTDTQYF. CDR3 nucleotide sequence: TGTGCCAGCAGCTTAGTTGGTAGCACAGATACGCAGTATTTT.

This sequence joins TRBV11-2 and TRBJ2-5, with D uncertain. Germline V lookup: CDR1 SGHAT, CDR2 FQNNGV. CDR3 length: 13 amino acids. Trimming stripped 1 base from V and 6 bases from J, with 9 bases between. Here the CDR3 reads CASSLGQSKTQYF. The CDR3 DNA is TGTGCCAGCAGCTTAGGCCAATCCAAGACCCAGTACTTC.

CDR3 in DNA: TGTGCTAGCTCGTGCGGGACAACCACGCCCCAGGCCGCCTTGGTCTCCTACGAGCAGTACTTC. Encoded protein: CASSCGTTTPQAALVSYEQYF. The rearrangement joins TRBV7-7 to TRBJ2-7; TRBD1 or TRBD2 may be the D gene (6 bases each). The CDR3 covers 21 residues. Germline V gene data show CDR1 as SSHAT and CDR2 as FNYEAQ (reference sequence).